This T cell receptor (beta chain) came from a study of blood T cells in healthy people across ages. Unmatched junction bases numbered 3, after V lost 3 bases and J lost 3 bases. CDR1 and CDR2 (germline): SGHAT, FQNNGV. The CDR3 spans 14 residues. The second PCR ran roughly 7 to 12 cycles with a sample-barcoded 5' primer and J-beta primers. MiXCR, applied by TCRdb to the 5' RACE reads, yields one record per CDR3 protein. The table includes roughly 1,500,000 distinct CDR3 sequences, roughly 32% detected once. This clonotype was counted between two and nine times. J is TRBJ2-7 and V is TRBV11-2, with 9 bases lining up with TRBD1. The source is a woman aged 25 to 45 in good health. What was sequenced was blood. CDR3 nucleotides: TGTGCCAGCAGCTTCGACAGGGGGGTCTACGAGCAGTACTTC. As protein: CASSFDRGVYEQYF.